These 12 T cell receptor beta chains were sequenced from one sample in a study of immune heterogeneity within non-small cell lung tumors (dated by TCRdb to 2017 to 2018). The TCR template was genomic DNA extracted from bulk tumor tissue, and about 0.6 ug of gDNA was amplified for each sample. During surgery, multiple biopsies were taken from each primary tumor and placed as far apart as possible within the tumor mass. The study cohort was described as untreated, and the patients were newly diagnosed NSCLC cases having curative surgery. The data were produced on a HiSeq X Ten. The TCR beta CDR3 region was amplified with a multiplex PCR system whose first round ran for roughly 9 cycles using 32 V-gene forward primers and 13 J-gene reverse primers. TCRdb redid the processing of the public reads, applying fastp at Q25 and MiXCR, and retained in-frame beta chains. Rows with a matching CDR3 protein are joined into one entry that keeps the most common DNA and genes. This sample comprises 30,000 to 40,000 distinct CDR3 sequences, 25% to 30% of them detected only once. Roughly 4.3% of the sample is in the top ten clones.

Sequencing input: lung tumor tissue. These receptor sequences come from a middle-aged man with non-small cell lung cancer.

This clonotype was counted many times. This CDR3 reads CASSAYSSYNSPLHF. The CDR3 DNA reads as TGTGCCAGCAGTGCTTACAGCTCCTATAATTCACCCCTCCACTTT. V is TRBV6-1 and J is TRBJ1-6, with D unresolved. Trimming pared 4 bases from V and 0 bases from J, leaving 7 bases between. Germline V lookup: CDR1 MNHNS, CDR2 SASEGT. The CDR3 has 15 residues.

About this clonotype itself: A much larger clone lies a single base off, so this may be a read error. This chain links TRBV6-5 with TRBJ2-7; possibly TRBD1 for D (5 bases). The CDR3 spans 11 residues. Germline V gives CDR1 MNHEY, CDR2 SVGAGI. The CDR3 protein is CASSFGQEHYF. CDR3 in DNA: TGTGCCAGCAGTTTCGGACAAGAGCATTACTTC.

This clonotype was counted only a few times. V usage is TRBV6-1 and J usage is TRBJ2-5; 9 bases match TRBD2. The CDR3 has 15 amino acids. Germline CDR1 and CDR2: MNHNS and SASEGT. Trimming removed 1 base from V and 2 bases from J; junction bases left unmatched: 2. CDR3 residues: CASSEEGLAQETQYF. Written as DNA, the CDR3 is TGTGCCAGCAGTGAAGAGGGACTAGCTCAAGAGACCCAGTACTTC.

Turning to this clonotype: The germline gene is not matched at one end of the junction; a read error may be the cause. The chain joins TRBV30 to TRBJ2-3; no clear D gene. Looked up from germline, CDR1 is GTSNPN and CDR2 is SVGIG (reference sequence). This CDR3 spans 11 amino acids. The CDR3 DNA reads TGTGCCTGGAGTGAAATGGGTACGAAGTATTTT. Translating it yields CAWSEMGTKYF.

As for this clonotype: One base away lies a much larger clone, so this may be a sequencing read error. The chain recombines TRBV29-1 with TRBJ1-4; perhaps TRBD1 as D (5 bases). CDR3 length: 17 residues. V was cut by 0 bases and J by 7 bases, with 21 bases left in between. Germline V gene lookup returns CDR1 SQVTM and CDR2 ANQGSEA. The CDR3 DNA reads TGCAGCGTTGAAGATCCGGGCTTTTGGGATAGGGGTGAAAAACTGTTTTTT. This codes for CSVEDPGFWDRGEKLFF.

This clonotype was seen repeatedly, ten times or more. The rearrangement uses TRBV12-5 and TRBJ1-5; D unclear. In germline, CDR1 is LGHNT, CDR2 FRNRAP. V lost 3 bases and J 3 bases, leaving 15 bases between the germline ends. The CDR3 is 16 residues long. The CDR3 DNA reads as TGTGCTAGTGGTTTTAACCCAACCTCCGACAATCAGCCCCAGCATTTT. Residues: CASGFNPTSDNQPQHF.

J is TRBJ1-6 and V is TRBV18; TRBD1 matches at 10 bases. J gave up 11 bases and V 4 bases, and 5 bases lay outside the gene matches. Germline-derived CDR1 and CDR2 are KGHSH and LQKENI. The CDR3 totals 14 residues. CDR3: CASSQTGQGTPLHF. The CDR3, as DNA: TGTGCCAGCTCACAAACGGGACAGGGGACACCCCTCCACTTT.

For this clonotype: Relative to the germline gene, one junction end is altered; a read error may explain this. In nucleotides, the CDR3 is TGTGCCTGCAGTTACCAGGGGAACTGGGCAGATACGCAGTATTTT. Translating gives CACSYQGNWADTQYF. The chain links TRBV6-2 or TRBV6-3 to TRBJ2-3; possible D gene TRBD1, 6 bases. Germline V gene sequence: CDR1 MNHEY, CDR2 SVGEGT. This CDR3 region has 15 residues.

At least ten counts were recorded for this clonotype. This rearrangement joins TRBV6-1 to TRBJ2-7; no clear D. The V end was cut by 4 bases, the J end by 0 bases, with 4 bases between. The CDR3 is 12 amino acids. Germline CDR1 MNHNS, CDR2 SASEGT. DNA of the CDR3: TGTGCCAGCAGTGTTAGCTCCTACGAGCAGTACTTC. Translated: CASSVSSYEQYF.

This clonotype was picked up many times. V and J are TRBV7-9 and TRBJ2-1; D may be TRBD1 (6 bases). CDR1 and CDR2 from the germline V gene are SEHNR and FQNEAQ (reference sequence). Trimming removed 4 bases at V and 9 bases at J, with 13 bases between. The CDR3 runs to 13 residues. This CDR3 reads CASSSYQGSEQFF. The CDR3 DNA follows: TGTGCCAGCAGCTCCTACCAGGGGAGTGAGCAGTTCTTC. The variable domain in full, completed from reference TRBV7-9 and TRBJ2-1, reads DTGVSQNPRHKITKRGQNVTFRCDPISEHNRLYWYRQTLGQGPEFLTYFQNEAQLEKSRLLSDRFSAERPKGSFSTLEIQRTEQGDSAMYLCASSSYQGSEQFFGPGTRLTVL.

This clonotype was detected a few times. The chain recombines TRBV11-3 with TRBJ1-4; D ambiguous. Trimming took off 8 bases at V and 0 bases at J, with 10 bases between the two ends. CDR1 SGHNT and CDR2 YENEEA come from the germline V gene. CDR3 length: 14 amino acids. Written as DNA, the CDR3 is TGTGCCAGCCGTCGTGCAGCAACTAATGAAAAACTGTTTTTT. Amino acid sequence: CASRRAATNEKLFF.

This clonotype was picked up a small number of times. The germline gene is not matched at one end of the junction; a read error may be the cause. This chain connects TRBV7-9 to TRBJ2-7, with D perhaps TRBD2 (5 bases). Looked up from germline, CDR1 is SEHNR and CDR2 is FQNEAQ (reference sequence). The CDR3 loop spans 16 amino acids. In nucleotides, the CDR3 is TGTGCCAGCAGCTTAAGGGCGGGCGGTTTTTCCTCCGAGCAGTACTTC. Its translation is CASSLRAGGFSSEQYF.